Given below is one T cell receptor (beta chain) in context. Antigen: not known. All donors were healthy HIV-negative adults lacking recent acute infections or vaccinations. From CD4+ cells came CD45RA+ naive and CD45RA-negative memory subsets. This sample is drawn from a study of shared clonotypes between healthy human individuals. Study-wide points: Among the subsets, naive ones generally showed larger estimated richness than memory ones.

Assay: immunoSEQ multiplex PCR; the TCRdb copy retains only in-frame clones and omits some. The repertoire includes around 1.6 million clones, around 98% of them detected once, and roughly 0.45% sits in the top ten. The TCR originated in a man aged 30 to 45 in good health. Sequenced input: naive CD4+ T cells sorted from blood. This sample's subset: CD45RA+ positively selected.

As DNA, the CDR3 is TGTGCCAGCAGCCCGGGACTAGCGGGAGCTCAAGAGACCCAGTACTTC. Its protein product is CASSPGLAGAQETQYF. The chain has TRBV5-8 and TRBJ2-5; 14 bases align to TRBD2. V was clipped by 4 bases and J by 2 bases; unmatched bases: 4. Germline loops: CDR1 SGHTS, CDR2 YDEGEE. The CDR3 runs 16 residues.